One and the same sample provided the 7 T cell receptor beta chains below, sequenced in a study of cytomegalovirus exposure and HLA in healthy donors. The PCR employed 60 Vbeta primers together with 13 Jbeta primers. The method was immunoSEQ multiplex PCR; TCRdb's version includes in-frame clones alone and lacks a portion of them. This sample carries more than 75,000 clones, 80% to 90% of them seen once, and the ten largest clones take approximately 2.3%. Sequences were obtained from PBMCs. The receptors shown here come from a young man in good health and CMV-seronegative.

As DNA, the CDR3 is TGTGCCAGCAGTTACGCAGGGGGGCGCGAGGAGCTGTTTTTT. It yields the protein CASSYAGGREELFF. This sequence joins TRBV6-5 and TRBJ2-2; possibly TRBD1 for D (7 bases). The CDR3 length is 14 residues. Trimming pared 2 bases from V and 10 bases from J, leaving 14 bases between. Germline V CDR1 and CDR2: MNHEY, SVGAGI.

The chain joins TRBV21-1 to TRBJ2-7; the DNA was not used to check the table's D call, TRBD1. TRBV21-1 is deemed a pseudogene. The CDR3 is 15 residues long. The CDR3, as DNA: TGTGCCAGCAGCTCGGGACAGAAGAAAACCTACGAGCAGTACTTC. This sequence encodes CASSSGQKKTYEQYF.

The CDR3 here is CASSLRSPRGYNEQFF. CDR3 coding DNA: TGTGCCAGCAGCTTGAGATCACCAAGGGGCTACAATGAGCAGTTCTTC. The rearrangement joins TRBV7-9 to TRBJ2-1; perhaps TRBD1 as D (5 bases). This CDR3 comprises 16 residues. The V end lost 3 bases, the J end lost 3 bases, and 15 bases lay between the germline ends. Germline-derived CDR1 and CDR2 are SEHNR and FQNEAQ (reference sequence).

The rearrangement joins TRBV6-1 to TRBJ2-3, with 9 positions matching TRBD2. V dropped 6 bases and J dropped 0; count of bases not matched to a gene: 4. Germline values: CDR1 MNHNS, CDR2 SASEGT. The CDR3 extends over 15 amino acids. The chain's CDR3 is CASSLAGTSTDTQYF. The CDR3 coding sequence is TGTGCCAGCAGCCTAGCGGGAACTAGCACAGATACGCAGTATTTT.

The rearrangement links TRBV6-5 to TRBJ2-3; weak D call: TRBD1 (6 bases). V gave up 5 bases and J gave up 2 bases, with 11 bases separating them. The CDR3 loop spans 14 amino acids. From germline, CDR1 is MNHEY and CDR2 SVGAGI. CDR3 nucleotides: TGTGCCAGCAGTCTTCGACAGGCCACAGATACGCAGTATTTT. It codes for CASSLRQATDTQYF.

The rearrangement joins TRBV9 to TRBJ1-2; 7 bases are shared with TRBD1. This CDR3 spans 15 amino acids. V trimming: 4 bases; J trimming: 6 bases; junction bases outside the gene matches: 12. Germline V lookup: CDR1 SGDLS, CDR2 YYNGEE. In DNA form, the CDR3 reads TGTGCCAGCAGCCCAGGGGACAGCTCCACCGATGGCTACACCTTC. It translates to CASSPGDSSTDGYTF.

The CDR3 DNA sequence: TGTGCCAGCAGCGTAAAAGGACTAGCGTCGAACACCGGGGAGCTGTTTTTT. It codes for CASSVKGLASNTGELFF. The chain couples TRBV9 to TRBJ2-2; 9 bases line up with TRBD2. The CDR3 sequence is 17 residues long. The J segment lost 0 bases and the V segment lost 1 base, leaving 4 bases of the junction unmatched. Per germline, CDR1 SGDLS and CDR2 YYNGEE.